This is a list of T cell receptor beta chains from one sample in a study of blood T cell repertoires in COVID-19. Sequencing was performed with immunoSEQ multiplex PCR; in TCRdb, only in-frame clones are kept and a portion is missing. The sample includes about 120,000 clones, roughly nine tenths of them seen just once. The material sequenced was peripheral blood. The receptors here all came from an older man with active or convalescent COVID-19. Each CDR3 is given with its conserved first and last residue. D genes are given only for firm matches. Rows may omit the clone size; those that give it use once, few, many or a size class.

cdr3_nt: TGTGCCAGCAGATCTCGTACAGGGATTCGGGGAAACACCATATATTTT
cdr3_aa: CASRSRTGIRGNTIYF
d_call: NA
v_call: TRBV5-6
clone_size: NA
j_call: TRBJ1-3

cdr3_nt: TGTGCCAGCAGTTCACAGGGGGCGCCTGGGGCCAACGTCCTGACTTTC
cdr3_aa: CASSSQGAPGANVLTF
d_call: TRBD1
v_call: TRBV28
clone_size: NA
j_call: TRBJ2-6

cdr3_nt: TGTGCCAGCAGCTTAGCCGGGGGGGACAATGAGCAGTTCTTC
cdr3_aa: CASSLAGGDNEQFF
d_call: TRBD2
v_call: TRBV7-9
clone_size: NA
j_call: TRBJ2-1

cdr3_nt: TGCGCCAGCAGTGAAGGGAGGGTGCTCAACAATGAGCAGTTCTTC
cdr3_aa: CASSEGRVLNNEQFF
d_call: TRBD2
v_call: TRBV10-2
clone_size: NA
j_call: TRBJ2-1

cdr3_nt: TGTGCCAGCAGCCTCACAGGGAAGACGATATTCGAGCAGTACTTC
cdr3_aa: CASSLTGKTIFEQYF
d_call: NA
v_call: TRBV5-4
clone_size: few
j_call: TRBJ2-7

cdr3_nt: TGTGCCACCAGTGGACAGAGAAATGAAAAACTGTTTTTT
cdr3_aa: CATSGQRNEKLFF
d_call: NA
v_call: TRBV24-1
clone_size: NA
j_call: TRBJ1-4

cdr3_nt: TGTGCCAGCAGCATGCGGGACAGCCGTATTAATAGCAATCAGCCCCAGCATTTT
cdr3_aa: CASSMRDSRINSNQPQHF
d_call: TRBD1
v_call: TRBV5-8
clone_size: NA
j_call: TRBJ1-5

cdr3_nt: TGCAGCGTTGAAGAGTCGGGAAAGAACACCGGGGAGCTGTTTTTT
cdr3_aa: CSVEESGKNTGELFF
d_call: NA
v_call: TRBV29-1
clone_size: NA
j_call: TRBJ2-2

cdr3_nt: TGTGCCAGTAGTATAGACAGGGGGCATCAGCCCCAGCATTTT
cdr3_aa: CASSIDRGHQPQHF
d_call: TRBD1
v_call: TRBV19
clone_size: NA
j_call: TRBJ1-5

cdr3_nt: TGTGCCAGCAGCTCGGGGGGTTACTACGAGCAGTACTTC
cdr3_aa: CASSSGGYYEQYF
d_call: TRBD2
v_call: TRBV5-8
clone_size: NA
j_call: TRBJ2-7

cdr3_nt: TGTGCCAGCAGCTTGGGTCAGGGGGTAGAGACCCAGTACTTC
cdr3_aa: CASSLGQGVETQYF
d_call: TRBD1
v_call: TRBV5-4
clone_size: NA
j_call: TRBJ2-5

cdr3_nt: TGTGCCAGCAGTGTCAGCGCGTTTGGGACAGGGGAATCACCCCTCCACTTT
cdr3_aa: CASSVSAFGTGESPLHF
d_call: TRBD1
v_call: TRBV6-4
clone_size: once
j_call: TRBJ1-6

cdr3_nt: TGCAGTATTGGACTAGCGGGAGCCTCCTACGAGCAGTACTTC
cdr3_aa: CSIGLAGASYEQYF
d_call: TRBD2
v_call: TRBV29-1
clone_size: few
j_call: TRBJ2-7

cdr3_nt: TGTGCCAGCAGCTTGTATTTTGCGAACACCGGGGAGCTGTTTTTT
cdr3_aa: CASSLYFANTGELFF
d_call: NA
v_call: TRBV7-9
clone_size: NA
j_call: TRBJ2-2

cdr3_nt: TGCGCCAGCACACTAGCGGGAGTTTCCCTTTCAAATGAGCAGTTCTTC
cdr3_aa: CASTLAGVSLSNEQFF
d_call: TRBD2
v_call: TRBV10-1
clone_size: NA
j_call: TRBJ2-1

cdr3_nt: TGTGCCAGTAGACCTCAGGGGAGTAATTCACCCCTCCACTTT
cdr3_aa: CASRPQGSNSPLHF
d_call: NA
v_call: TRBV19
clone_size: NA
j_call: TRBJ1-6

cdr3_nt: TGTGCCAGCAGCTTAGAGGACAGGGACTCCTACGAGCAGTACTTC
cdr3_aa: CASSLEDRDSYEQYF
d_call: TRBD1
v_call: TRBV5-6
clone_size: NA
j_call: TRBJ2-7

cdr3_nt: TGTGCCAGCAGGGGCAGGTCCTACGAGCAGTACTTC
cdr3_aa: CASRGRSYEQYF
d_call: NA
v_call: TRBV6-5
clone_size: NA
j_call: TRBJ2-7

cdr3_nt: TGTGCCAGCAGTCCACACAGGGTTGATCAGCCCCAGCATTTT
cdr3_aa: CASSPHRVDQPQHF
d_call: NA
v_call: TRBV28
clone_size: NA
j_call: TRBJ1-5

cdr3_nt: TGTGCCAGCAGCTTAGGGTCGGCTAGCCTTCTGAATGAGCAGTTCTTC
cdr3_aa: CASSLGSASLLNEQFF
d_call: NA
v_call: TRBV7-9
clone_size: NA
j_call: TRBJ2-1

cdr3_nt: TGTGCCAGCGGATCCGGACAGGGCTACGAGCAGTACTTC
cdr3_aa: CASGSGQGYEQYF
d_call: TRBD1
v_call: TRBV28
clone_size: NA
j_call: TRBJ2-7

cdr3_nt: TGTGCCAGCAGCCCCCTTCGGGGGCAGCCCCAGCATTTT
cdr3_aa: CASSPLRGQPQHF
d_call: NA
v_call: TRBV3-1/TRBV3-2
clone_size: NA
j_call: TRBJ1-5

cdr3_nt: TGCGCCAGCAGCTTGGGGGGCGCTGGAAACACCATATATTTT
cdr3_aa: CASSLGGAGNTIYF
d_call: NA
v_call: TRBV5-1
clone_size: NA
j_call: TRBJ1-3

cdr3_nt: TGTGCCAGCAGTTTCCTGACAGGTGTACAGAACAATGAGCAGTTCTTC
cdr3_aa: CASSFLTGVQNNEQFF
d_call: NA
v_call: TRBV28
clone_size: NA
j_call: TRBJ2-1

cdr3_nt: TGTGCCAGCAGCTCCTCGGGACTAGCGTTCACCGGGGAGCTGTTTTTT
cdr3_aa: CASSSSGLAFTGELFF
d_call: TRBD2
v_call: TRBV3-1/TRBV3-2
clone_size: NA
j_call: TRBJ2-2

cdr3_nt: TGTGCCAGCGAGACATCGTACGAGCAGTACTTC
cdr3_aa: CASETSYEQYF
d_call: NA
v_call: TRBV2
clone_size: NA
j_call: TRBJ2-7

cdr3_nt: TGTGCCAGCGGGGGTAGCGGGTTCTACGAGCAGTACTTC
cdr3_aa: CASGGSGFYEQYF
d_call: TRBD2
v_call: TRBV25-1
clone_size: NA
j_call: TRBJ2-7

cdr3_nt: TGTGCCAGTAGTAAGGGACTAGCGGGAGTGGAAGAGACCCAGTACTTC
cdr3_aa: CASSKGLAGVEETQYF
d_call: TRBD2
v_call: TRBV19
clone_size: once
j_call: TRBJ2-5

cdr3_nt: TGTGCCAGCAGTTACCAGGGGGTAAACACTGAAGCTTTCTTT
cdr3_aa: CASSYQGVNTEAFF
d_call: TRBD1
v_call: TRBV6-5
clone_size: NA
j_call: TRBJ1-1

cdr3_nt: TGTGCCAGCAGCCCTAGGGGGAGCACCGGGGAGCTGTTTTTT
cdr3_aa: CASSPRGSTGELFF
d_call: NA
v_call: TRBV7-2
clone_size: NA
j_call: TRBJ2-2

cdr3_nt: TGTGCCAGCAGTTCCACAGGGGTCTCGAAGCAGGGCTACACCTTC
cdr3_aa: CASSSTGVSKQGYTF
d_call: TRBD1
v_call: TRBV27
clone_size: NA
j_call: TRBJ1-2

cdr3_nt: TGTGCCAGCAGCTTGAGTAGTACTAGCGGACCCTACGAGCAGTACTTC
cdr3_aa: CASSLSSTSGPYEQYF
d_call: TRBD2
v_call: TRBV5-4
clone_size: NA
j_call: TRBJ2-7

cdr3_nt: TGTGCCAGCAGCCAAGCAGGGTCGAGCAATCAGCCCCAGCATTTT
cdr3_aa: CASSQAGSSNQPQHF
d_call: NA
v_call: TRBV3-1/TRBV3-2
clone_size: NA
j_call: TRBJ1-5

cdr3_nt: TGCAGCGGCGGACAGGGCGATTATGGCTACACCTTC
cdr3_aa: CSGGQGDYGYTF
d_call: TRBD1
v_call: TRBV29-1
clone_size: NA
j_call: TRBJ1-2

cdr3_nt: TGTGCCAGCAGCATGCGGCCCGGGAGGTTTACAGATACGCAGTATTTT
cdr3_aa: CASSMRPGRFTDTQYF
d_call: TRBD2
v_call: TRBV11-2
clone_size: NA
j_call: TRBJ2-3

cdr3_nt: TGTGCCAGCAGTTTAGCCACAGGGCCGACCTCGCTCTGGGAGCAGTACTTC
cdr3_aa: CASSLATGPTSLWEQYF
d_call: NA
v_call: TRBV28
clone_size: few
j_call: TRBJ2-7

cdr3_nt: TGTGCCAGCAGCTTGTCGCCTAGGAGCTCCTACGAGCAGTACTTC
cdr3_aa: CASSLSPRSSYEQYF
d_call: NA
v_call: TRBV5-8
clone_size: NA
j_call: TRBJ2-7

cdr3_nt: TGCGCCAGCAGCTTGGGGGACAAAAAGCACGAGCAGTACTTC
cdr3_aa: CASSLGDKKHEQYF
d_call: NA
v_call: TRBV5-1
clone_size: NA
j_call: TRBJ2-7

cdr3_nt: TGTGCCAGCTCACCACCGTCTCAGAATGAGCAGTTCTTC
cdr3_aa: CASSPPSQNEQFF
d_call: NA
v_call: TRBV18
clone_size: NA
j_call: TRBJ2-1

cdr3_nt: TGTGCCAGTAGTATTGGAGCGGGCACGTACGAGCAGTACTTC
cdr3_aa: CASSIGAGTYEQYF
d_call: NA
v_call: TRBV19
clone_size: NA
j_call: TRBJ2-7

cdr3_nt: TGTGCCAGTAGTGGTACTACAGGGGGCAGCGGGGAGCTGTTTTTT
cdr3_aa: CASSGTTGGSGELFF
d_call: TRBD1
v_call: TRBV19
clone_size: NA
j_call: TRBJ2-2

cdr3_nt: TGTGCCAGCAGTTTAACCGGGACAGGGTCTACAGATACGCAGTATTTT
cdr3_aa: CASSLTGTGSTDTQYF
d_call: TRBD1
v_call: TRBV27
clone_size: NA
j_call: TRBJ2-3

cdr3_nt: TGTGCCAGCAGTCGGGACCACAGGGGTTTT
cdr3_aa: CASSRDHRGF
d_call: TRBD1
v_call: TRBV6-2/TRBV6-3
clone_size: once
j_call: TRBJ2-3

cdr3_nt: TGTGCCAGCAGCTTAGTACTAGACTCCTACGAGCAGTACTTC
cdr3_aa: CASSLVLDSYEQYF
d_call: NA
v_call: TRBV7-9
clone_size: NA
j_call: TRBJ2-7

cdr3_nt: TGTGCCAGTAGTATAGATCGGGGAGGGGACAATCAGCCCCAGCATTTT
cdr3_aa: CASSIDRGGDNQPQHF
d_call: NA
v_call: TRBV19
clone_size: NA
j_call: TRBJ1-5

cdr3_nt: TGTGCCAGCAGTTTGGGAGGGGCGGGTAGCACTGAAGCTTTCTTT
cdr3_aa: CASSLGGAGSTEAFF
d_call: NA
v_call: TRBV6-5
clone_size: NA
j_call: TRBJ1-1

cdr3_nt: TGCGCCAGCAGCTTGAGGAGCTCTGGGGCCAACGTCCTGACTTTC
cdr3_aa: CASSLRSSGANVLTF
d_call: NA
v_call: TRBV5-1
clone_size: NA
j_call: TRBJ2-6

cdr3_nt: TGTGCCAGCAGCATCTTGGGCTTAGCCAAAAACATTCAGTACTTC
cdr3_aa: CASSILGLAKNIQYF
d_call: NA
v_call: TRBV6-5
clone_size: NA
j_call: TRBJ2-4

cdr3_nt: TGTGCCAGCAGCTTGGGGACAGCCCCCAGCTCTGGGGCCAACGTCCTGACTTTC
cdr3_aa: CASSLGTAPSSGANVLTF
d_call: NA
v_call: TRBV5-8
clone_size: NA
j_call: TRBJ2-6

cdr3_nt: TGTGCCATCAGTGCTTCGACAGGGGGCTACAATGAGCAGTTCTTC
cdr3_aa: CAISASTGGYNEQFF
d_call: TRBD1
v_call: TRBV10-3
clone_size: NA
j_call: TRBJ2-1

cdr3_nt: TGCACCAGCAGCCCGACAGTTAATGAAAAACTGTTTTTT
cdr3_aa: CTSSPTVNEKLFF
d_call: NA
v_call: TRBV1
clone_size: once
j_call: TRBJ1-4

cdr3_nt: TGTGCCAGCATCGACAGGGGCGGCCAGCCCCAGCATTTT
cdr3_aa: CASIDRGGQPQHF
d_call: TRBD1
v_call: TRBV6-6
clone_size: NA
j_call: TRBJ1-5

cdr3_nt: TGTGCCAGCTCCCCTGACTCCGACCCAGAAAAGCAGTATTTT
cdr3_aa: CASSPDSDPEKQYF
d_call: NA
v_call: TRBV18
clone_size: NA
j_call: TRBJ2-3

cdr3_nt: TGCGCCAGCAGCCCCCGACAGGGGGCGAACTATGGCTACACCTTC
cdr3_aa: CASSPRQGANYGYTF
d_call: TRBD1
v_call: TRBV5-1
clone_size: NA
j_call: TRBJ1-2

cdr3_nt: TGTGCCAGCAGTCCGCGTGGTGGGAGGGGGCAGTTCTTC
cdr3_aa: CASSPRGGRGQFF
d_call: TRBD2
v_call: TRBV12-3/TRBV12-4
clone_size: NA
j_call: TRBJ2-1

cdr3_nt: TGTGCCAGCAGCCAAGATCCCGCAGGTAACACCGGGGAGCTGTTTTTT
cdr3_aa: CASSQDPAGNTGELFF
d_call: NA
v_call: TRBV3-1/TRBV3-2
clone_size: NA
j_call: TRBJ2-2

cdr3_nt: TGTGCCAGTCGTACGCAGGGTGGGGACTACGAGCAGTACTTC
cdr3_aa: CASRTQGGDYEQYF
d_call: NA
v_call: TRBV19
clone_size: NA
j_call: TRBJ2-7

cdr3_nt: TGTGCCAGCAGCTTAGCTGGGGGCAGAGAGACCCAGTACTTC
cdr3_aa: CASSLAGGRETQYF
d_call: NA
v_call: TRBV5-4
clone_size: few
j_call: TRBJ2-5

cdr3_nt: TGTGCCAGCAGTACCACTATGCGAGGGACTTACTATGGCTACACCTTC
cdr3_aa: CASSTTMRGTYYGYTF
d_call: NA
v_call: TRBV25-1
clone_size: NA
j_call: TRBJ1-2

cdr3_nt: TGTGCCGGTCAGGGCCCACAAGAGACCCAGTACTTC
cdr3_aa: CAGQGPQETQYF
d_call: NA
v_call: TRBV18
clone_size: NA
j_call: TRBJ2-5